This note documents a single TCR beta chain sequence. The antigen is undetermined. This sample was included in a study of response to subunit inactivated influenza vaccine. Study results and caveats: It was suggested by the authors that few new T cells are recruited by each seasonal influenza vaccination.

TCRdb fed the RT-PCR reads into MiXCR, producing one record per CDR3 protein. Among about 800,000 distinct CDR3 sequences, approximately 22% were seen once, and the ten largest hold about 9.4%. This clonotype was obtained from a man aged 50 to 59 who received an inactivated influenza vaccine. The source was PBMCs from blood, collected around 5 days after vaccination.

DNA for the CDR3: TGTGCCATCAGTGAGTCGGTTCGGCTAGCGGCCTACGAGCAGTACTTC. Protein product: CAISESVRLAAYEQYF. The chain uses TRBV10-3 and TRBJ2-7, with 7 bases aligning to TRBD2. The V and J ends lost 0 bases and 2 bases, in that order; junction bases with no gene match: 7. The CDR3 totals 16 residues. The germline V gene encodes CDR1 ENHRY and CDR2 SYGVKD.